This T cell receptor beta chain was retrieved from a study of prognosis after radiotherapy for stage I lung cancer. Study information: The study included 15 or so patients with newly diagnosed primary stage I lung tumors and 4 to 6 with oligometastatic NSCLC after surgical resection of the primary tumor. The study enrolled about a dozen men and 6 women as patients, aged 53 to 84 with a median of around 70 years.

CDR3 of TCR beta was amplified from genomic DNA via a two-round multiplex PCR. Primers (each specific to one TRBV or TRBJ gene) were used in first-round PCR. MiXCR was run by TCRdb on the multiplex PCR reads, yielding one entry per CDR3 protein. The sample consists of about 51,000 distinct CDR3 sequences, 30% to 40% of them appearing once. The origin of this receptor is a donor over 45 with non-small cell lung cancer. The source was PBMCs, collected before or after stereotactic body radiation therapy (not recorded which).

The CDR3 protein is CASSLRVNTGELFF. CDR3 bases: TGCGCCAGCAGCTTGAGGGTGAACACCGGGGAGCTGTTTTTT. The rearrangement links TRBV5-1 to TRBJ2-2; D unclear. Germline CDR1 reads SGHRS; CDR2 reads YFSETQ. This CDR3 is 14 amino acids long. V lost 1 base, J lost 1 base, and 5 bases lay in between.